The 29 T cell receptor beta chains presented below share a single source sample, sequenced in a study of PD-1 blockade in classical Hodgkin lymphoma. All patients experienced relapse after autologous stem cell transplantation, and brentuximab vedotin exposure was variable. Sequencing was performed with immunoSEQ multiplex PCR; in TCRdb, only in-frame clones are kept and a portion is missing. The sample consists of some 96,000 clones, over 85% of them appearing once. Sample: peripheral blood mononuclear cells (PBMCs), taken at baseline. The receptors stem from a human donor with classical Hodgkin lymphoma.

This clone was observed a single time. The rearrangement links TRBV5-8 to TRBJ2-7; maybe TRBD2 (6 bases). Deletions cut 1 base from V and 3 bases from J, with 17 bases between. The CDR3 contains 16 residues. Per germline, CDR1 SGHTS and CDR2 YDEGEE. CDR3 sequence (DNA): TGTGCCAGCAGCTTGCGCCGGGACTCTTATAACTACGAGCAGTACTTC. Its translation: CASSLRRDSYNYEQYF.

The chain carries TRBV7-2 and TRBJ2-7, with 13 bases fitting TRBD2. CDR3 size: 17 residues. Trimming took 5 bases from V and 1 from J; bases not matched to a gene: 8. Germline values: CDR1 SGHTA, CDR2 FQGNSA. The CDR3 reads CASSPRTSGSYSYEQYF. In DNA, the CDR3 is TGTGCCAGCAGCCCCCGGACTAGCGGGAGTTATTCCTACGAGCAGTACTTC. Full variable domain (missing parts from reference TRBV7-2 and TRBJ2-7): GAGVSQSPSNKVTEKGKDVELRCDPISGHTALYWYRQSLGQGLEFLIYFQGNSAPDKSGLPSDRFSAERTGGSVSTLTIQRTQQEDSAVYLCASSPRTSGSYSYEQYFGPGTRLTVT.

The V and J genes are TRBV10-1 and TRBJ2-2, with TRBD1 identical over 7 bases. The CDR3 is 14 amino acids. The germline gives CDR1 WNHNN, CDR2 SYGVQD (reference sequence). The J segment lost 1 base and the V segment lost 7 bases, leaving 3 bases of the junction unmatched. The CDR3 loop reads CASNRDRNTGELFF. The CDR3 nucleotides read TGCGCCAGCAACAGGGACAGGAACACCGGGGAGCTGTTTTTT.

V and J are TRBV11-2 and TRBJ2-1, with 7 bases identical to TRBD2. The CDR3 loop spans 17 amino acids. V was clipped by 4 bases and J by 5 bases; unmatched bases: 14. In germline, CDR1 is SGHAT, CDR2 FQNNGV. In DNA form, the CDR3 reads TGTGCCAGCAGCTCGATTGATTGGGCGGGAGCAAACAATGAGCAGTTCTTC. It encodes CASSSIDWAGANNEQFF.

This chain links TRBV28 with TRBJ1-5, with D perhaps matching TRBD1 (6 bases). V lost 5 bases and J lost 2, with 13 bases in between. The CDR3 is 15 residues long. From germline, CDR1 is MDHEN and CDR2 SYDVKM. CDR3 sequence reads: CASSIAGQGNQPQHF. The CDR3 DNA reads TGTGCCAGCAGTATTGCGGGACAAGGCAATCAGCCCCAGCATTTT.

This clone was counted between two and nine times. CDR3 sequence: CASSLAPSGRYEQYF. The CDR3, as DNA: TGTGCCAGCAGCTTAGCCCCTAGCGGCCGCTACGAGCAGTACTTC. The chain links TRBV11-2 to TRBJ2-7; TRBD2 matches at 7 bases. Germline V gene data show CDR1 as SGHAT and CDR2 as FQNNGV. The junction had 6 bases not matched to a gene; V was cut back by 1 base and J by 3 bases. The CDR3 is 15 amino acids. Full variable domain (outside the CDR3, taken from reference TRBV11-2 and TRBJ2-7): EAGVAQSPRYKIIEKRQSVAFWCNPISGHATLYWYQQILGQGPKLLIQFQNNGVVDDSQLPKDRFSAERLKGVDSTLKIQPAKLEDSAVYLCASSLAPSGRYEQYFGPGTRLTVT.

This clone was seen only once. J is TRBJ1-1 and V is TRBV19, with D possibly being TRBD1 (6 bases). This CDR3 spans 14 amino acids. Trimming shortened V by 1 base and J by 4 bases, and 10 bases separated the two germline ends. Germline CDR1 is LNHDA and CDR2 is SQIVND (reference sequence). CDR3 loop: CASSIGGAVTEAFF. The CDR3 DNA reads TGTGCCAGTAGTATAGGGGGGGCTGTCACTGAAGCTTTCTTT.

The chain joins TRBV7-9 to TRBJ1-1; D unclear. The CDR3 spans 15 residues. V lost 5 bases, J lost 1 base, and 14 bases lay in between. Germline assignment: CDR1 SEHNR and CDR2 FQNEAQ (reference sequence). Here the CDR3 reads CASSRIIKKNTEAFF. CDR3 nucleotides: TGTGCCAGCAGCCGCATAATAAAAAAGAACACTGAAGCTTTCTTT.

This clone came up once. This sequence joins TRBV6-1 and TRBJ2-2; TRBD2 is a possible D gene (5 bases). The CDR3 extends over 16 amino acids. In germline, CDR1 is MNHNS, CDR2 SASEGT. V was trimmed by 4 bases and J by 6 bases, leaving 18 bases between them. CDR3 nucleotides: TGTGCCAGCAGTGCCCGGACTTCCATGACACCCGGGGAGCTGTTTTTT. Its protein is CASSARTSMTPGELFF.

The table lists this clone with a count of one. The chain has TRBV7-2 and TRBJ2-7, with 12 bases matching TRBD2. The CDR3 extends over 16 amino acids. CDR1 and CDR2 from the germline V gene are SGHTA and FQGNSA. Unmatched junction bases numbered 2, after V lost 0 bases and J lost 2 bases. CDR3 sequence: CASSLAGLAGTYEQYF. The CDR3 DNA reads TGTGCCAGCAGCTTAGCCGGACTAGCGGGGACCTACGAGCAGTACTTC.

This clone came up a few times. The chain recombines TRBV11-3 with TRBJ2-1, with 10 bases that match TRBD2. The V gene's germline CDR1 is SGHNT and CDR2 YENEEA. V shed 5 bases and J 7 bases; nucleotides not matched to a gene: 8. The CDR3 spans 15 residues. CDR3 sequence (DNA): TGTGCCAGCAGCGGGCTACTAGCGGGGAAGAATGAGCAGTTCTTC. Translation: CASSGLLAGKNEQFF.

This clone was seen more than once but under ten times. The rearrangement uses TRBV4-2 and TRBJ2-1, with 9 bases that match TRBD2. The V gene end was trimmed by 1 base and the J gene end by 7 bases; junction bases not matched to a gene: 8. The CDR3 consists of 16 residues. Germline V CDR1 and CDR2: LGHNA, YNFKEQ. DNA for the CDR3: TGTGCCAGCAGCCAAGGACGCGGGAGGGCCTCGAATGAGCAGTTCTTC. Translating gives CASSQGRGRASNEQFF.

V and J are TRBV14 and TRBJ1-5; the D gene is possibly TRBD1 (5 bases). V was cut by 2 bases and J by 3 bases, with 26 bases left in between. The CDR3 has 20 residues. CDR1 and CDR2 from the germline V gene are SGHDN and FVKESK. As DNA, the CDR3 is TGTGCCAGCAGCCAACCAGCCTATGACCACGGACAAGTTCCCAATCAGCCCCAGCATTTT. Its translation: CASSQPAYDHGQVPNQPQHF.

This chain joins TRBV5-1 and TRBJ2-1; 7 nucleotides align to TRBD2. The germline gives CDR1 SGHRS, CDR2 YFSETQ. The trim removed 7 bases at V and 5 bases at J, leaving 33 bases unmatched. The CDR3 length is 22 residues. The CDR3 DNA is TGCGCCAGCTCCAGACTAGCAGCGGAACAAACCCCGGGGACCCTGGGCAACAATGAGCAGTTCTTC. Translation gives CASSRLAAEQTPGTLGNNEQFF.

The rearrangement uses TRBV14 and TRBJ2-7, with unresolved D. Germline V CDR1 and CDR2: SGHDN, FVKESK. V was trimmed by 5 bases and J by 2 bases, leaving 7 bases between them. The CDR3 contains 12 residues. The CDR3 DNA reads TGTGCCAGCAGCACCCGTACCTACGAGCAGTACTTC. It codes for CASSTRTYEQYF.

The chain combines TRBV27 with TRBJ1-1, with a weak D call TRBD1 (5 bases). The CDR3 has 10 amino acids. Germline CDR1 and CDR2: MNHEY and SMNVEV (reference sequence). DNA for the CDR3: TGTGCTGGGCAGGGAAAAGGCGCTTTCTTT. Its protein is CAGQGKGAFF.

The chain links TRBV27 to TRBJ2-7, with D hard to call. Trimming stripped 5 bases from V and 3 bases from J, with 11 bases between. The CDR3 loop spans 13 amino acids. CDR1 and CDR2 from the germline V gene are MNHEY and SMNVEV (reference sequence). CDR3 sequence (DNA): TGTGCCAGCAGTCCTACCACCTTCTACGAGCAGTACTTC. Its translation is CASSPTTFYEQYF.

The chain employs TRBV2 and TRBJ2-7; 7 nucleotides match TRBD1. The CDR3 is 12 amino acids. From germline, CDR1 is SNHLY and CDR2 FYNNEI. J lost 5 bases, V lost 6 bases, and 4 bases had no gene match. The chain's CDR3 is CASRGDRHEQYF. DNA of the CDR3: TGTGCCAGCAGGGGGGACAGACACGAGCAGTACTTC. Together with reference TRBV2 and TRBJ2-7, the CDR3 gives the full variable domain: EPEVTQTPSHQVTQMGQEVILRCVPISNHLYFYWYRQILGQKVEFLVSFYNNEISEKSEIFDDQFSVERPDGSNFTLKIRSTKLEDSAMYFCASRGDRHEQYFGPGTRLTVT.

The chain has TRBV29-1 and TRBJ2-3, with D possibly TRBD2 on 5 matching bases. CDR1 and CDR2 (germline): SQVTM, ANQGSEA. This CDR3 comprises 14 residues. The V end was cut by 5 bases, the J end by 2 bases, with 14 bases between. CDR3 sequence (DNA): TGCAGCGTTCGGCCCGGGGTACTCACAGATACGCAGTATTTT. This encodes CSVRPGVLTDTQYF.

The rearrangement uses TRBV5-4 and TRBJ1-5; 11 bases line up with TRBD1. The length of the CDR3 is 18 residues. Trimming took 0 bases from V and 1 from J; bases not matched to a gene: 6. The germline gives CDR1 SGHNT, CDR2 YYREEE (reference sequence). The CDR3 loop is CASSLGSGTGGSNQPQHF. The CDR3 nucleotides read TGTGCCAGCAGCTTGGGGTCCGGGACAGGGGGAAGCAATCAGCCCCAGCATTTT.

This CDR3 reads CASSSGDPPKDEQFF. The CDR3 bases are TGTGCCAGTAGTTCGGGGGACCCCCCTAAGGACGAGCAGTTCTTC. The chain recombines TRBV19 with TRBJ2-1, with a tentative D call TRBD2 (6 bases). Trimming took 5 bases from V and 10 from J, leaving 21 bases between them. Germline values: CDR1 LNHDA, CDR2 SQIVND (reference sequence). The CDR3 has 15 residues.

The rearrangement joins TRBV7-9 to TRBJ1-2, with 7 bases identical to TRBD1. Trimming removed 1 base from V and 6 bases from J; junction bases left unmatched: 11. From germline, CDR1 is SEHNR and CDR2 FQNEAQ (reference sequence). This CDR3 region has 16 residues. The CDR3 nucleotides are TGTGCCAGCAGCTTAGATGTTCTGGGCAGGGGGAATGGCTACACCTTC. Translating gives CASSLDVLGRGNGYTF.

The CDR3: CASSELDRANTGELFF. CDR3 nucleotide sequence: TGTGCCAGCAGTGAACTCGACAGGGCTAACACCGGGGAGCTGTTTTTT. The J gene is TRBJ2-2, the V gene TRBV6-1; 7 bases are a match to TRBD1. Germline assignment: CDR1 MNHNS and CDR2 SASEGT. The junction had 5 bases not matched to a gene; V was cut back by 2 bases and J by 2 bases. This CDR3 is 16 amino acids long.

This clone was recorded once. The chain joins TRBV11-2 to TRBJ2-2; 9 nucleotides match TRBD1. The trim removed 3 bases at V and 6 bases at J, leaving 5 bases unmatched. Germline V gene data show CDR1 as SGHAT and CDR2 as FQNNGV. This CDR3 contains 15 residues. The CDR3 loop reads CASSFTGGNPGELFF. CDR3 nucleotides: TGTGCCAGCAGCTTCACAGGGGGCAACCCCGGGGAGCTGTTTTTT. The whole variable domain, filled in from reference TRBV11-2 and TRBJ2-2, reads EAGVAQSPRYKIIEKRQSVAFWCNPISGHATLYWYQQILGQGPKLLIQFQNNGVVDDSQLPKDRFSAERLKGVDSTLKIQPAKLEDSAVYLCASSFTGGNPGELFFGEGSRLTVL.

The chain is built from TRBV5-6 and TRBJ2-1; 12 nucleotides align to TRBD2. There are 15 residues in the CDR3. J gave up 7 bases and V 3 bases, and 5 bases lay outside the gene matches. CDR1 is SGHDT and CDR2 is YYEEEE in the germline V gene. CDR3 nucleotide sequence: TGTGCCAGCAGCTGGGGGCTAGCGGGAGGGAATGAGCAGTTCTTC. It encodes CASSWGLAGGNEQFF.

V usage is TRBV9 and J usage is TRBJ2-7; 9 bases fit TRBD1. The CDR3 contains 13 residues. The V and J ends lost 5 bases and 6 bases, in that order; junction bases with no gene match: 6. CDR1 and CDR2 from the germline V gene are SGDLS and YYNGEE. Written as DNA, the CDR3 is TGTGCCAGCAGGTCGGGACAGGGCGTCGAGCAGTACTTC. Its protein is CASRSGQGVEQYF.

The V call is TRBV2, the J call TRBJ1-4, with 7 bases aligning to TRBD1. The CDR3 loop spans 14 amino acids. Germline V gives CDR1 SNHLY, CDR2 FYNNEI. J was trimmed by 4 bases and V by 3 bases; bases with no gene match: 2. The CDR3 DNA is TGTGCCAGCAGTGAGGGACAGAATAATGAAAAACTGTTTTTT. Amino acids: CASSEGQNNEKLFF.

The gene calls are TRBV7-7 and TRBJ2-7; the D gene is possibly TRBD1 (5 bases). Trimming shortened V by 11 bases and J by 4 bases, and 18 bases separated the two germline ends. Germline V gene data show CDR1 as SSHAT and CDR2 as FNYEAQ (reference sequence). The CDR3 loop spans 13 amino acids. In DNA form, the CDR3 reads TGTGCCCGAAATGGGGCTCTTCTTTACGAGCAGTACTTC. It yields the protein CARNGALLYEQYF.

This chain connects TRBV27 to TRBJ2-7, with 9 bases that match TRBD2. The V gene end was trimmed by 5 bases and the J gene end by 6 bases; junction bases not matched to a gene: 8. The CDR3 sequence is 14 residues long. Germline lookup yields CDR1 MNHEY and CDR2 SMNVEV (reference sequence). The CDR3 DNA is TGTGCCAGCAGTCCTAGCGGGACGGGCGGCGAGCAGTACTTC. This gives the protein CASSPSGTGGEQYF.